This T cell receptor (beta chain) came from a study of T cell repertoires in cytomegalovirus infection. CDR1 and CDR2 from the germline V gene are DFQATT and SNEGSKA (reference sequence). Trimming stripped 4 bases from V and 4 bases from J, with 5 bases between. The length of the CDR3 is 11 residues. TCRdb recomputed calls from the reads with MiXCR, one row per CDR3 protein. The sample holds about 400,000 distinct CDR3 sequences, around 18% seen once. Sequencing was performed on PBMCs. The clonotype originates from a human donor in good health (CMV status not recorded). Some clones in this sample may be carry-over from other donors' samples. The rearrangement uses TRBV20-1 and TRBJ1-3; D gene unclear. CDR3 sequence reads: CSAISGNTIYF. The CDR3 DNA is TGCAGTGCTATAAGCGGAAACACCATATATTTT.